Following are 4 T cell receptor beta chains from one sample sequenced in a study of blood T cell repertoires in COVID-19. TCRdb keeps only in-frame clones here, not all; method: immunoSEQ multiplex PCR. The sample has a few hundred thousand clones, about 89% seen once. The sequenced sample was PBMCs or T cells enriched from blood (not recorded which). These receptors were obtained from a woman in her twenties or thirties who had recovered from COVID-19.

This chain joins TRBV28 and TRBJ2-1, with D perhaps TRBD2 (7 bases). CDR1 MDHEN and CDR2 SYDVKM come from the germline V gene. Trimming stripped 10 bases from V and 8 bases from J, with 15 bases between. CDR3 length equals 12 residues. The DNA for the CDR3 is TGTGCCACGGGGGGCCTTGCCGATGAGCAGTTCTTC. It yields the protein CATGGLADEQFF.

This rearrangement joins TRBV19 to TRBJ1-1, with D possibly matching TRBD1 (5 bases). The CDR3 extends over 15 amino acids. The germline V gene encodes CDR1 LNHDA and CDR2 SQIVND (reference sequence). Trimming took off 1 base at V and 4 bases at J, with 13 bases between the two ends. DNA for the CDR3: TGTGCCAGTAGTATAGCCCCAGGCGGGGGCACTGAAGCTTTCTTT. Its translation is CASSIAPGGGTEAFF.

CDR3 coding DNA: TGTGCCAGCAGCGGACAGGGGGTGACTGAAGCTTTCTTT. It codes for CASSGQGVTEAFF. The chain is built from TRBV9 and TRBJ1-1; 9 bases match TRBD1. Losses at the gene ends were 3 bases for V and 5 bases for J; bases not matched to a gene: 2. Germline V gene sequence: CDR1 SGDLS, CDR2 YYNGEE. This CDR3 has 13 residues.

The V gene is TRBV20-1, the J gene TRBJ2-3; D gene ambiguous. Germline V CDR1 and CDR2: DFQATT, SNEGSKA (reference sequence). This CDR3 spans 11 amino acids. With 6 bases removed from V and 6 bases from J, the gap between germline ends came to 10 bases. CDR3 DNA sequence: TGCAGTGCCTCGGTCGGTGATACGCAGTATTTT. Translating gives CSASVGDTQYF.